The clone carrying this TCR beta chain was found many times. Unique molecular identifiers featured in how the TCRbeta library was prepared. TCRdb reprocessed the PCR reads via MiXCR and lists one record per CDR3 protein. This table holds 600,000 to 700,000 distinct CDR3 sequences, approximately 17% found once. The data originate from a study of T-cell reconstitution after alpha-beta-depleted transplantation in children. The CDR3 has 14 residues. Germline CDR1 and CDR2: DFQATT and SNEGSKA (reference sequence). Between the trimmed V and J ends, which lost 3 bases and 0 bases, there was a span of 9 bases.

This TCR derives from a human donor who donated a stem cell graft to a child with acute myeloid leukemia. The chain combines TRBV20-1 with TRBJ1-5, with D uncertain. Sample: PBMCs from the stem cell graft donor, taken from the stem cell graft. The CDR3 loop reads CSARKQTSNQPQHF. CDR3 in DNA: TGCAGTGCTAGGAAACAGACTAGCAATCAGCCCCAGCATTTT.